This T cell receptor (beta chain) appears in the sequencing data of a study of shared clonotypes between healthy human individuals (dated by TCRdb to 2020 to 2022). At the level of the whole study: A few men and a couple of women, aged 18 to 49 years, made up the cohort. Libraries were prepared and TCR repertoires were sequenced by different laboratories using diverse techniques, in order to increase sequencing depth and limit assay-specific biases. Blood TCR repertoires of several healthy adults were deeply sequenced to estimate repertoire size and the extent of clonotype sharing between individuals. For each donor, three plates each were used for CD4 naive and CD4 memory, two plates were used for CD8 naive, and one plate was used for CD8 memory. Leukapheresis yielded between about 0.8 and 9.5 billion PBMCs per donor. The study at large found these results: Only blood was sampled, and tissue TCR repertoires likely differ from those in blood. Naive subsets generally had larger estimated clonotype richness than memory subsets. Even with the large sequencing depth, rarefaction of the sorted-subset datasets indicated that sequencing was incomplete. Sharing across a few donors was observed for roughly 5% of naive CD4, 3.5% of naive CD8, 2.3% of memory CD4, and around 0.4% of memory CD8 clonotypes. Pairwise subsampling indicated that sequencing depth was expected to affect the degree of clonotype sharing among donors. Higher generation probabilities were observed for clonotypes shared by all four sorted-subset donors than for non-shared clonotypes. Because the study included only a small number of donors, the genetic and exposure-history diversity represented was limited.

A word on this clone: What antigen it recognizes has not been identified. No qualities accompany the bases; no much larger clone lies one base away.

Using the deep immunoSEQ assay, multiplex PCR amplified TCR CDR3 regions from genomic DNA. Extracted genomic DNA from each cell subset was spread evenly across all wells of several immunoSEQ 96-well plates, with each plate serving as a replicate. For sorted subsets, about 200 ng genomic DNA, equal to some 28,000 T cell genomes, was loaded into each replicate PCR. The purified libraries were quantified using a Qubit 3.0 fluorometer, sized with a Bioanalyzer 2100, and then quantified again using the KAPA Library Quantification kit. Every immunoSEQ 96-well plate was sequenced on a separate single-read 150-cycle Illumina NextSeq 550 flow cell. The source study handled its data this way. The immunoSEQ output contained only junctional sequences without quality scores, so filtering could not match that applied to full-length reads. Sequences were annotated with PyIR, a Python wrapper for IgBLAST v1.9, and V/J genes and CDR3 were assigned using IMGT germline references. Reads were removed for weak V/J assignments (E-value above 1e-6), missing CDR3, stop codons, out-of-frame junctions, or ambiguous translated residues. A V3J clonotype was defined by an identical inferred V gene, J gene, and CDR3 amino acid sequence. Percentage overlap between repertoires was computed as shared unique clonotypes divided by the size of the smaller repertoire. Repertoire richness was assessed with RTK rarefaction, the Chao1 estimator, and Recon v2.1 estimates of unobserved clonotypes. For all TCRbeta clonotypes obtained by the gDNA method from four donors, generation probabilities were computed with OLGA. The table comes from immuneACCESS by way of TCRdb, which keeps in-frame sequences with V and J called. Part of the clones is missing from these tables; in studies checked, under half for an unresolved V gene and the rest for unknown reasons. The DNA gave D and trimming, while V, J and clone size come from that table. This sample holds approximately 2,000,000 clones; under 95% were observed only once. More than 0.35% of the sample is held by the ten biggest clonotypes.

Trimming leaves V shorter by 5 bases and J shorter by 5 bases, with the junction holding 6 bases beyond the gene matches. The germline V gene yields MNHEY for CDR1 and SVGAGI for CDR2. The CDR3 holds 15 amino acids from the cysteine to the phenylalanine. Of the read, only the CDR3 DNA is kept; its 45 bases are in frame from base 1. Donors were healthy HIV-negative adults with no recently reported acute infections or vaccinations. Every donor was a Caucasian adult residing in Nashville, Tennessee, USA. CD4+ T cells were enriched by magnetic negative selection, after which naive cells were positively selected on CD45RA and the negative fraction was taken as the memory subset. Blood was obtained by leukapheresis, after which PBMCs were separated by Ficoll-Histopaque density gradient centrifugation and cryopreserved in liquid nitrogen vapor phase. Analytical flow cytometry was used to check the purity and quantity of every magnetically sorted T cell population. Each sorted fraction had its genomic DNA isolated and then quantified by UV absorbance on a Nanodrop 2000c.

The sample taken for sequencing was naive CD4+ T cells from PBMCs. The label giving this sample's cell subset or site can be read as: CD45RA+ positively selected. This clonotype originated in a young man in good health. Some clones in this sample may be carry-over from other donors' samples. The chain employs TRBV6-5 and TRBJ2-1, with 10 bases in between that match TRBD2. For the CDR3, the sequence is CASSRAGGPHNEQFF. The nucleotide sequence reads TGTGCCAGCAGTCGAGCGGGAGGGCCCCACAATGAGCAGTTCTTC.